The entry that follows covers one TCR beta chain sequence. Its target is unknown. The PCR ran on 60 Vbeta and 13 Jbeta primers. Some clones are missing from TCRdb's copy, which holds only in-frame ones; the method was immunoSEQ multiplex PCR. Here the sample spans approximately 120,000 clones, 65% to 85% being singletons. The germline V gene has CDR1 MGHDK and CDR2 SYGVNS. V was clipped by 10 bases and J by 2 bases, with 8 bases between them. This CDR3 comprises 12 residues. The data originate from a study of cytomegalovirus exposure and HLA in healthy donors. Study-level findings and limits: About 87% or about 30% of the time was how often most TCR beta V segments were productive, according to an earlier analysis. When the data were analyzed later, several of the most significant clusters appeared to be linked to common viral pathogens. The authors later found most CMV-associated TCR beta chains appeared HLA-restricted.

The genes are TRBV25-1 and TRBJ2-2; D remains unclear. What was sequenced was PBMCs. The TCR comes from a man in his forties or fifties in good health and CMV-seronegative. The CDR3 loop reads CATNSNTGELFF. The CDR3, as DNA: TGTGCCACCAACAGTAACACCGGGGAGCTGTTTTTT.